These 10 T cell receptor beta chains originate from one sample sequenced in a study of PD-L1 blockade in urothelial cancer. Time point noted: pretreatment peripheral blood. Data came from immunoSEQ multiplex PCR; TCRdb stores just in-frame clones and leaves some out. The data hold tens of thousands of clones, with 90% observed a single time. Specimen: PBMCs, collected around atezolizumab (anti-PD-L1) treatment. The receptors come from a man in his sixties with urothelial cancer.

This chain connects TRBV28 to TRBJ1-2, with D hard to call. CDR1 and CDR2 (germline): MDHEN, SYDVKM. The CDR3 is 15 residues long. Trimming stripped 5 bases from V and 1 base from J, with 14 bases between. The CDR3 coding sequence is TGTGCCAGCAGTCCCACCGGGAGCATTAACTATGGCTACACCTTC. Its translation is CASSPTGSINYGYTF.

V gene TRBV5-1 combines with J gene TRBJ1-6; 10 nucleotides line up with TRBD1. With 4 bases clipped from V and 8 bases from J, the junction kept 3 bases outside the gene matches. This CDR3 has 14 amino acids. Germline lookup yields CDR1 SGHRS and CDR2 YFSETQ. CDR3 region: CASSLDRGHSPLHF. As DNA, the CDR3 is TGCGCCAGCAGCCTTGACAGGGGGCATTCACCCCTCCACTTT.

The DNA of the CDR3 is TGTGCCAGCACCCCGGGAAGAGGGCAGTACTTC. Translating it yields CASTPGRGQYF. The rearrangement links TRBV7-2 to TRBJ2-7; D might be TRBD2 (5 bases). The CDR3 has 11 amino acids. The germline gives CDR1 SGHTA, CDR2 FQGNSA. V was cut by 7 bases and J by 9 bases, with 13 bases left in between. The full variable domain, with the rest looked up from reference TRBV7-2 and TRBJ2-7, is GAGVSQSPSNKVTEKGKDVELRCDPISGHTALYWYRQSLGQGLEFLIYFQGNSAPDKSGLPSDRFSAERTGGSVSTLTIQRTQQEDSAVYLCASTPGRGQYFGPGTRLTVT.

This rearrangement joins TRBV2 to TRBJ1-2; 9 nucleotides match TRBD1. The CDR3 runs 15 residues. Trimming removed 6 bases from V and 7 bases from J; junction bases left unmatched: 12. Germline V gene data show CDR1 as SNHLY and CDR2 as FYNNEI. The CDR3 bases are TGTGCCAGCAGATCCGGGACAGGGTTATTGGGTGGCTACACCTTC. Its translation: CASRSGTGLLGGYTF.

The J gene is TRBJ2-3, the V gene TRBV5-1; 8 positions agree with TRBD2. Germline V lookup: CDR1 SGHRS, CDR2 YFSETQ. The CDR3 extends over 18 amino acids. V was clipped by 0 bases and J by 4 bases; unmatched bases: 13. Here the CDR3 reads CASSLVAGGGSVADTQYF. Here the CDR3 DNA reads TGCGCCAGCAGCTTGGTTGCGGGGGGAGGTAGCGTCGCAGATACGCAGTATTTT.

The rearrangement joins TRBV28 to TRBJ1-2; 7 nucleotides agree with TRBD1. Germline CDR1 reads MDHEN; CDR2 reads SYDVKM. This CDR3 comprises 16 residues. With 2 bases clipped from V and 3 bases from J, the junction kept 9 bases outside the gene matches. The CDR3 region has the DNA TGTGCCAGCAGTTTAAACGACAGGGAAAAATACTATGGCTACACCTTC. It is translated as CASSLNDREKYYGYTF.

The chain joins TRBV10-3 to TRBJ2-5, with 8 bases lining up with TRBD2. Germline loops: CDR1 ENHRY, CDR2 SYGVKD. The CDR3 totals 15 residues. With 6 bases clipped from V and 1 base from J, the junction kept 7 bases outside the gene matches. CDR3 coding DNA: TGTGCCATCAGCCAACTAGCGGAGGTCCAAGAGACCCAGTACTTC. It specifies CAISQLAEVQETQYF.

The chain employs TRBV29-1 and TRBJ2-1; 8 bases agree with TRBD2. Trimming took 7 bases from V and 1 from J; bases not matched to a gene: 9. Germline lookup yields CDR1 SQVTM and CDR2 ANQGSEA. The CDR3 totals 15 residues. CDR3 amino acids: CSAEGSGTSYNEQFF. Written as DNA, the CDR3 is TGCAGCGCCGAAGGTAGCGGGACTTCCTACAATGAGCAGTTCTTC.

The genes are TRBV9 and TRBJ2-7; TRBD1 matches at 8 bases. J lost 5 bases, V lost 4 bases, and 8 bases had no gene match. Germline V CDR1 and CDR2: SGDLS, YYNGEE. The CDR3 is 14 residues long. CDR3: CASSPGQGRNEQYF. In DNA form, the CDR3 reads TGTGCCAGCAGCCCAGGACAGGGTAGAAACGAGCAGTACTTC.

This chain links TRBV5-6 with TRBJ2-5; D unclear. Germline V gene lookup returns CDR1 SGHDT and CDR2 YYEEEE. This CDR3 has 13 amino acids. Between the trimmed V and J ends, which lost 3 bases and 0 bases, there was a span of 6 bases. This CDR3 reads CASSSRYQETQYF. For the CDR3, the DNA is TGTGCCAGCAGCTCCCGGTACCAAGAGACCCAGTACTTC. The variable domain in full, with the rest retrieved from reference TRBV5-6 and TRBJ2-5, is DAGVTQSPTHLIKTRGQQVTLRCSPKSGHDTVSWYQQALGQGPQFIFQYYEEEERQRGNFPDRFSGHQFPNYSSELNVNALLLGDSALYLCASSSRYQETQYFGPGTRLLVL.